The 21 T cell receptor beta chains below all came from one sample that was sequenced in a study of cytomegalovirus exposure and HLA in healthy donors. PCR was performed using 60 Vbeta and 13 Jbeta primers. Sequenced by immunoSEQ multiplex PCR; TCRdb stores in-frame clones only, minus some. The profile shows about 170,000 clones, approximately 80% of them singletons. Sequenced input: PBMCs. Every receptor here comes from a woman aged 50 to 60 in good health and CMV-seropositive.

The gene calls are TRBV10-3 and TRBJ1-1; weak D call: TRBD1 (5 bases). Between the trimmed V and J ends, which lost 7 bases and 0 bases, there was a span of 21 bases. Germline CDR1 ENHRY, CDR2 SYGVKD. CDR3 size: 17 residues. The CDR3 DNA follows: TGTGCCATCACCCCTCAGGCGGGGCGCGGGGTGAACACTGAAGCTTTCTTT. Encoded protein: CAITPQAGRGVNTEAFF.

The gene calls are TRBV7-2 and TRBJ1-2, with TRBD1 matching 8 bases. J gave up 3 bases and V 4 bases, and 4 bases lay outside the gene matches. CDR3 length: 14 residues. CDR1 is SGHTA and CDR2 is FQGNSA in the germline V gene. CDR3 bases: TGTGCCAGCAGCTCGAGACAGGGGTACTATGGCTACACCTTC. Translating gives CASSSRQGYYGYTF. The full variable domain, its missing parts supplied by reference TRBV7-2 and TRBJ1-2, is GAGVSQSPSNKVTEKGKDVELRCDPISGHTALYWYRQSLGQGLEFLIYFQGNSAPDKSGLPSDRFSAERTGGSVSTLTIQRTQQEDSAVYLCASSSRQGYYGYTFGSGTRLTVV.

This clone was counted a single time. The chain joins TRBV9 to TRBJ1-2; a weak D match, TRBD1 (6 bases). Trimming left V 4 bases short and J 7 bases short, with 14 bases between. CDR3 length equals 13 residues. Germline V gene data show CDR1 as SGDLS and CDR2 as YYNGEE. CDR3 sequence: CASSSMGAGGYTF. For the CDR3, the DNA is TGTGCCAGCAGCTCTATGGGGGCAGGTGGCTACACCTTC. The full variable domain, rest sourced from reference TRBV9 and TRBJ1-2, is DSGVTQTPKHLITATGQRVTLRCSPRSGDLSVYWYQQSLDQGLQFLIQYYNGEERAKGNILERFSAQQFPDLHSELNLSSLELGDSALYFCASSSMGAGGYTFGSGTRLTVV.

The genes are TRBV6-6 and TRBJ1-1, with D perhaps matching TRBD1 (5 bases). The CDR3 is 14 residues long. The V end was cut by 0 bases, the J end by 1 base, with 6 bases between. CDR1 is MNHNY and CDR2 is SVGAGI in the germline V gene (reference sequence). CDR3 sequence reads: CASSYSTGNTEAFF. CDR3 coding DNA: TGTGCCAGCAGTTACTCCACAGGGAACACTGAAGCTTTCTTT.

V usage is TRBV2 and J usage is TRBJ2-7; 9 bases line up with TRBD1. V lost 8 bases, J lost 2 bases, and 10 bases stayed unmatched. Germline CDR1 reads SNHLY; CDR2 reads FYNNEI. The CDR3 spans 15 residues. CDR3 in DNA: TGTGCCAGCTCGGCGGTGAGGACAGGGGCCTACGAGCAGTACTTC. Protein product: CASSAVRTGAYEQYF.

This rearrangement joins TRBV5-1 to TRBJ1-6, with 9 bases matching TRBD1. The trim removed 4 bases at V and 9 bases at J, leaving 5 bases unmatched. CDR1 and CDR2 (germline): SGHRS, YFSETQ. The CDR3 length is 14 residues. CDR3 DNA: TGCGCCAGCAGCGACAGACAGGGGGGTTCACCCCTCCACTTT. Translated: CASSDRQGGSPLHF.

DNA for the CDR3: TGCGCCAGCAGCTTGTACGGGAGCGGGAGTGGCACAGATACGCAGTATTTT. Protein: CASSLYGSGSGTDTQYF. The chain joins TRBV5-1 to TRBJ2-3, with 8 bases aligning to TRBD2. CDR1 and CDR2 (germline): SGHRS, YFSETQ. After removal of 1 base from V and 1 base from J, the junction contained 8 bases not matched to a gene. The CDR3 sequence is 17 residues long.

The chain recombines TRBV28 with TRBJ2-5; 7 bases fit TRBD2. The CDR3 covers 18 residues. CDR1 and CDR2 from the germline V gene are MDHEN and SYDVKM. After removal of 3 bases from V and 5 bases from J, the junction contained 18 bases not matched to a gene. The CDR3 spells CASSLTGLTRLGGETQYF. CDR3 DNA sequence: TGTGCCAGCAGTTTGACGGGACTTACTCGCCTCGGGGGGGAGACCCAGTACTTC.

The CDR3 spells CATSRDGRVGYGYTF. The CDR3 DNA reads TGTGCCACCAGCAGAGATGGCAGGGTTGGCTATGGCTACACCTTC. The chain joins TRBV15 to TRBJ1-2; perhaps TRBD1 as D (5 bases). Trimming cost V 0 bases and J 4 bases, with 12 bases left between them. Germline-derived CDR1 and CDR2 are LNHNV and YYDKDF (reference sequence). The CDR3 covers 15 residues.

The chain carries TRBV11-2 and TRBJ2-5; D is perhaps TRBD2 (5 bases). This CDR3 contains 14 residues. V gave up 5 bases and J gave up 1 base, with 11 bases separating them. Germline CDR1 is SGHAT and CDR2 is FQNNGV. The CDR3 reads CASSLSGSQETQYF. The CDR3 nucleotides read TGTGCCAGCAGCCTCAGCGGTAGCCAAGAGACCCAGTACTTC.

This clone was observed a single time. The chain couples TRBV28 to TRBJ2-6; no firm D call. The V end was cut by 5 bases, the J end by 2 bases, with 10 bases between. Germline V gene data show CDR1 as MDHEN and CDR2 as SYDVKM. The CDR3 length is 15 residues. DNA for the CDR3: TGTGCCAGCAGTCGCACCGGAGCTGGGGCCAACGTCCTGACTTTC. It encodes CASSRTGAGANVLTF.

The DNA of the CDR3 is TGTGCCAGCATCCTACCGTACCCGACAGGGCACGAAGCTTTCTTT. Protein sequence: CASILPYPTGHEAFF. The chain combines TRBV27 with TRBJ1-1; 7 nucleotides align to TRBD1. Germline assignment: CDR1 MNHEY and CDR2 SMNVEV (reference sequence). After removal of 7 bases from V and 8 bases from J, the junction contained 16 bases not matched to a gene. This CDR3 spans 15 amino acids.

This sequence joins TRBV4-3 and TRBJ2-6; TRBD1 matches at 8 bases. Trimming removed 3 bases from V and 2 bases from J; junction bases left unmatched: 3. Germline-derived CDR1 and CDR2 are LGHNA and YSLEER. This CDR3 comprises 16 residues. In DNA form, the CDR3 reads TGCGCCAGCAGCCACCTGGACAGGGCTGGGGCCAACGTCCTGACTTTC. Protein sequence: CASSHLDRAGANVLTF.

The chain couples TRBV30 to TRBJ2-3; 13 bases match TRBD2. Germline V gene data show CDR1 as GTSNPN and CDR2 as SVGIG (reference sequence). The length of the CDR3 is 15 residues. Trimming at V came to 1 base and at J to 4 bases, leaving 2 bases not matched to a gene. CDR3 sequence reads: CAWSAGTSGADTQYF. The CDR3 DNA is TGTGCCTGGAGTGCCGGGACTAGCGGGGCAGATACGCAGTATTTT.

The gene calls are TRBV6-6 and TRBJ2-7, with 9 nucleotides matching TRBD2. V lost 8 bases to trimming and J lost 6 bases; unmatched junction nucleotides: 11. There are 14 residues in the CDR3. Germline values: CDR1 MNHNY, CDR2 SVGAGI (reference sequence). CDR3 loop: CASGSGRLTSEQYF. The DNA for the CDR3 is TGTGCCAGCGGTAGCGGGAGACTTACGAGCGAGCAGTACTTC.

CDR3 nucleotides: TGTGCCAGCAGTTTCCAGGGGGGATACGAGCAGTACTTC. It codes for CASSFQGGYEQYF. V usage is TRBV28 and J usage is TRBJ2-7; D might be TRBD1 (7 bases). The CDR3 sequence is 13 residues long. V was clipped by 3 bases and J by 4 bases, with 10 bases between them. The germline CDR1 and CDR2 sequences are MDHEN and SYDVKM.

The CDR3 sequence is CASSLGWGGRTDTQYF. Here the CDR3 DNA reads TGTGCCAGCAGCTTAGGTTGGGGCGGGAGGACAGATACGCAGTATTTT. The gene calls are TRBV7-2 and TRBJ2-3; 8 bases line up with TRBD2. This CDR3 comprises 16 residues. In germline, CDR1 is SGHTA, CDR2 FQGNSA. With V trimmed by 1 base and J by 3 bases, 6 bases remained unmatched. Supplemented by reference TRBV7-2 and TRBJ2-3, the full variable domain reads GAGVSQSPSNKVTEKGKDVELRCDPISGHTALYWYRQSLGQGLEFLIYFQGNSAPDKSGLPSDRFSAERTGGSVSTLTIQRTQQEDSAVYLCASSLGWGGRTDTQYFGPGTRLTVL.

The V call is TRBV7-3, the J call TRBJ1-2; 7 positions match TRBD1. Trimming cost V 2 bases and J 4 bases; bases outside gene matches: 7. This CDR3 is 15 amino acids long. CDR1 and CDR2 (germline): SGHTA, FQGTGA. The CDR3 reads CASSLLAGDSYGYTF. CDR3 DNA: TGTGCCAGCAGCTTACTTGCAGGGGACAGCTATGGCTACACCTTC.

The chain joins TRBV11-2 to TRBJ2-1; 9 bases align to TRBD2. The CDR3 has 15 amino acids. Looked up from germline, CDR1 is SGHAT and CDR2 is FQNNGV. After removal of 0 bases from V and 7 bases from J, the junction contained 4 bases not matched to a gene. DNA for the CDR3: TGTGCCAGCAGCTTAGATAGCGGGGGACTGAATGAGCAGTTCTTC. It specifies CASSLDSGGLNEQFF.

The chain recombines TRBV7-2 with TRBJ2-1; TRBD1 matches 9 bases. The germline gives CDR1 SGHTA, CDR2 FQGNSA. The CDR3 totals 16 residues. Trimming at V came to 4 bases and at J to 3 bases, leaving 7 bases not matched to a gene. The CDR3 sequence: CASSSRDRAVYNEQFF. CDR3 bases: TGTGCCAGCAGCTCCCGGGACAGGGCCGTCTACAATGAGCAGTTCTTC.

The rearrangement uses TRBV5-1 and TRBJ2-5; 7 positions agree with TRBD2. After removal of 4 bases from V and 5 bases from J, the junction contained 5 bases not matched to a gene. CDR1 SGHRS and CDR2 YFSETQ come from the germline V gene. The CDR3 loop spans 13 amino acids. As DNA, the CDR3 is TGCGCCAGCAGCCCCACTAGCGCGGAGACCCAGTACTTC. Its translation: CASSPTSAETQYF.